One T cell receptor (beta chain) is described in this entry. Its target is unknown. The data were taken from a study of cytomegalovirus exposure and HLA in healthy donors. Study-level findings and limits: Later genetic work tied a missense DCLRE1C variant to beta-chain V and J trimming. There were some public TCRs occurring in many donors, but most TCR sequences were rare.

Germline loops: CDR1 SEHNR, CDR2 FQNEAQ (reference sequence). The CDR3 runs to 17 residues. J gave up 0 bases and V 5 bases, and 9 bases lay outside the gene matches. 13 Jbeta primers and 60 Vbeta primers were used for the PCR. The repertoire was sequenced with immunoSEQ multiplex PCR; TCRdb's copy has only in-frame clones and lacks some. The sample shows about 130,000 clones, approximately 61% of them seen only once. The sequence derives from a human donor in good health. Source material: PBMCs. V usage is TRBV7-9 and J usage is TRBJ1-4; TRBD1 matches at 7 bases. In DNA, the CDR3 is TGTGCCAGCAGCCAAAACAGGGGAGCCACAACTAATGAAAAACTGTTTTTT. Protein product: CASSQNRGATTNEKLFF.